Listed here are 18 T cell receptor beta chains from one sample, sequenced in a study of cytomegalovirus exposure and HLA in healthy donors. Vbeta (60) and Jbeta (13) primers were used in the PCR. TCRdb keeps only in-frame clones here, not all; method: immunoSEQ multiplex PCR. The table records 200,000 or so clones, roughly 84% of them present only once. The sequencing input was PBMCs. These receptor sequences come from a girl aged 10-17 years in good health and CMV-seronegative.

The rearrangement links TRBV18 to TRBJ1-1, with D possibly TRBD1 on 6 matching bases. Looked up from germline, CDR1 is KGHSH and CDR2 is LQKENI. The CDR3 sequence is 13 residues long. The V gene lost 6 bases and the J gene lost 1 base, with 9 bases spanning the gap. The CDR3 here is CASSTDRNTEAFF. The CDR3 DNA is TGTGCCAGCTCGACGGACAGGAACACTGAAGCTTTCTTT.

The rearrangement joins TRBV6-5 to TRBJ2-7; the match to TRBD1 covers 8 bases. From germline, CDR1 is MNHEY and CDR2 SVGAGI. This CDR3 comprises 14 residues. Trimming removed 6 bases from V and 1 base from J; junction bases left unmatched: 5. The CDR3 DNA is TGTGCCAGCAGAGGACAGGGTATATCCTACGAGCAGTACTTC. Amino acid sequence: CASRGQGISYEQYF.

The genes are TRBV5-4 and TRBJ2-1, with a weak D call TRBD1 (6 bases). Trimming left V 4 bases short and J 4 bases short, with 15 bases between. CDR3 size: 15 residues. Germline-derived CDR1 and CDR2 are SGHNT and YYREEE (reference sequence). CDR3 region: CASSPRGGLYNEQFF. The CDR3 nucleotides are TGTGCCAGCAGCCCCAGGGGCGGCTTATACAATGAGCAGTTCTTC.

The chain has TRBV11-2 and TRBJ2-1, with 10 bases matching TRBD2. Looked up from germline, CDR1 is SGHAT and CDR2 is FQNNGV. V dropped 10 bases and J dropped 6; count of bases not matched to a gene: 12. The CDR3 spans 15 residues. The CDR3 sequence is CATSVWASGGNEQFF. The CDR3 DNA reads TGTGCCACCTCCGTTTGGGCTAGCGGGGGCAATGAGCAGTTCTTC.

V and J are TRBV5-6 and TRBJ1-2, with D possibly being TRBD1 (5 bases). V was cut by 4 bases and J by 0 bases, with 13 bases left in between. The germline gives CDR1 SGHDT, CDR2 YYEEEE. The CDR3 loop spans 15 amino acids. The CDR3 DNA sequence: TGTGCCAGCAGCCCCAAAGACAGAACTAACTATGGCTACACCTTC. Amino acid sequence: CASSPKDRTNYGYTF.

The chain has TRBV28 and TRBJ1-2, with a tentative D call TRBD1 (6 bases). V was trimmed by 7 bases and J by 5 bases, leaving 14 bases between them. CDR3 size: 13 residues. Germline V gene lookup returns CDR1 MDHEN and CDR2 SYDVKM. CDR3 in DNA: TGTGCCAGCACCTGGGAGGGGGGGTATGGCTACACCTTC. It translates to CASTWEGGYGYTF.

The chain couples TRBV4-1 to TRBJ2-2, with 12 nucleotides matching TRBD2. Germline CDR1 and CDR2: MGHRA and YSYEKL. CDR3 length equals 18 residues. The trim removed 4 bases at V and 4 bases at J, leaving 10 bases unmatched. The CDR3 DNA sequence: TGCGCCAGCAGCCTCCGGAGACTAGCGGGAGATAGCACCGGGGAGCTGTTTTTT. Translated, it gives CASSLRRLAGDSTGELFF.

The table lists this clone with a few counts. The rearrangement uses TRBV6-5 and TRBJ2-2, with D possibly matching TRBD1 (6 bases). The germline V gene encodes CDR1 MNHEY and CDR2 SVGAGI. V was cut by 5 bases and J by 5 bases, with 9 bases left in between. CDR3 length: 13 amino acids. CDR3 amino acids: CASSDRNTGELFF. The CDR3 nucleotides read TGTGCCAGCAGTGACAGGAATACCGGGGAGCTGTTTTTT.

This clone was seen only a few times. CDR3 loop: CASSLTGRGGTEAFF. The CDR3 region has the DNA TGTGCCAGCAGCTTAACCGGGCGGGGCGGCACTGAAGCTTTCTTT. This sequence joins TRBV7-3 and TRBJ1-1; TRBD1 is a possible D gene (5 bases). CDR3 length: 15 amino acids. Germline V gives CDR1 SGHTA, CDR2 FQGTGA. The germline V and J ends were trimmed by 0 bases and 4 bases, with 12 bases remaining between them.

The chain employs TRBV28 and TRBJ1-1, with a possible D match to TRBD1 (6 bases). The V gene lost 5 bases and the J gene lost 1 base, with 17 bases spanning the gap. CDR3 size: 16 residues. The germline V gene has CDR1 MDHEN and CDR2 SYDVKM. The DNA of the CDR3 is TGTGCCAGCAGTCCTCAACAGGGAATAAGGAACACTGAAGCTTTCTTT. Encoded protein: CASSPQQGIRNTEAFF.

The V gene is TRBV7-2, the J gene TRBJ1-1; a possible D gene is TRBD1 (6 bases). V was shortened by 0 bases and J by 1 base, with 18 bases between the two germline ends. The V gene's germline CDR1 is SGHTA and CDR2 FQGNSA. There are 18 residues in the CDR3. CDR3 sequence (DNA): TGTGCCAGCAGCTTAGCGGTGGGGGCAGGGTGGACGAACACTGAAGCTTTCTTT. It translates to CASSLAVGAGWTNTEAFF.

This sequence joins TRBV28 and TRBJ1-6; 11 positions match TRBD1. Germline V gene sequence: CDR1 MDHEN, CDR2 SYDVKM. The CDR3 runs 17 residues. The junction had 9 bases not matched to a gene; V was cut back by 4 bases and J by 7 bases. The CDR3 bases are TGTGCCAGCAGTTCACTAGGACAGGGGGCAATCAATTCACCCCTCCACTTT. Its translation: CASSSLGQGAINSPLHF.

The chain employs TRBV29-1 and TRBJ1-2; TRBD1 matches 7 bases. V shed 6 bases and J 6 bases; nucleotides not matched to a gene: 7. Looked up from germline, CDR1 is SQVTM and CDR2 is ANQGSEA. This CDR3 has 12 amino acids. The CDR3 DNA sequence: TGCAGCGTCCCACAGGGGCACGATGGCTACACCTTC. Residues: CSVPQGHDGYTF.

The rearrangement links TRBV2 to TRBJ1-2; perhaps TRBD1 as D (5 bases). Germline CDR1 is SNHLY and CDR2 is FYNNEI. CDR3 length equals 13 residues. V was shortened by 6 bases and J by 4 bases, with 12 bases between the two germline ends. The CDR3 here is CASSSTAFYGYTF. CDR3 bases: TGTGCCAGCAGCTCGACAGCTTTCTATGGCTACACCTTC.

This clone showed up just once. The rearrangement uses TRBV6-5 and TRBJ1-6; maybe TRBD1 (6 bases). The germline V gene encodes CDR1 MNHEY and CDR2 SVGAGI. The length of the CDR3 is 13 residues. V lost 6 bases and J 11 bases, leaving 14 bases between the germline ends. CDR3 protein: CASSLRDTTPLHF. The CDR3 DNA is TGTGCCAGCAGCCTCCGGGACACAACACCCCTCCACTTT.

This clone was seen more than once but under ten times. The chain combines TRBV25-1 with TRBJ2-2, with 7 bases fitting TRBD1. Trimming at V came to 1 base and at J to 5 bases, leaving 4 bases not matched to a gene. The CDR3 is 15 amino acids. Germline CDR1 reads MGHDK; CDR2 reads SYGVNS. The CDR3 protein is CASSEFAGGTGELFF. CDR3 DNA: TGTGCCAGCAGTGAATTCGCAGGGGGTACCGGGGAGCTGTTTTTT. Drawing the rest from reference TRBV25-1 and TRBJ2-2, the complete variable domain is EADIYQTPRYLVIGTGKKITLECSQTMGHDKMYWYQQDPGMELHLIHYSYGVNSTEKGDLSSESTVSRIRTEHFPLTLESARPSHTSQYLCASSEFAGGTGELFFGEGSRLTVL.

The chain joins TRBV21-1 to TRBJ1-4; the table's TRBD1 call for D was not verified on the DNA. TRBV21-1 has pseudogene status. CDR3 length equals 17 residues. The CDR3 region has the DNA TGTGCCAGCAGCAAAGGAGGGGACAGGGGGAAGAATGAAAAACTGTTTTTT. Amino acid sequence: CASSKGGDRGKNEKLFF.

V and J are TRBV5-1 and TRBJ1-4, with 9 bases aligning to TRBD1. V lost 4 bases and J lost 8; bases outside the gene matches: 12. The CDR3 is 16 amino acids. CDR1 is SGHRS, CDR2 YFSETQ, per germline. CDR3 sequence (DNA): TGCGCCAGCAGCCTCGTTGTGGGGACAGGGCTCGAAAAACTGTTTTTT. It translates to CASSLVVGTGLEKLFF.